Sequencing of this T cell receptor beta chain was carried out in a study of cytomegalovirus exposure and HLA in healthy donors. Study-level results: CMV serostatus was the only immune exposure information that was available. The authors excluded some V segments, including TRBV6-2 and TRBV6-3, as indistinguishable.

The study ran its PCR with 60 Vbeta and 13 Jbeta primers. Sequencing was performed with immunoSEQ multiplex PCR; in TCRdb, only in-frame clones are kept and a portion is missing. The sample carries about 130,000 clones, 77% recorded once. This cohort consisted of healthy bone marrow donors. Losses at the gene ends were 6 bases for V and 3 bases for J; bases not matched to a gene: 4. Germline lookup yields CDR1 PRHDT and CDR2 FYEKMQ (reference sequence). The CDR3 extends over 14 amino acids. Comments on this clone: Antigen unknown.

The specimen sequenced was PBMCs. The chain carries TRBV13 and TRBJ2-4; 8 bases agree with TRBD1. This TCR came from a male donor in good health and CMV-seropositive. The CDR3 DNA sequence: TGTGCCAGCAGACTAGACAGGGGCAAAAACATTCAGTACTTC. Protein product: CASRLDRGKNIQYF.